These 24 T cell receptor beta chains originate from one sample sequenced in a study of early T cells in non-severe SARS-CoV-2 infection. Using its own MiXCR run on the 5' RACE reads, TCRdb lists one record per CDR3 protein. The data hold 75,000 to 95,000 distinct CDR3 sequences, with around 17% observed a single time. Sequences were derived from whole blood, sampled at baseline. Receptors were obtained from an adult who was a healthcare worker with PCR-confirmed SARS-CoV-2 infection or an uninfected control (not recorded which).

The chain joins TRBV7-9 to TRBJ2-7; D is uncertain. CDR1 SEHNR and CDR2 FQNEAQ come from the germline V gene (reference sequence). V gave up 5 bases and J gave up 2 bases, with 13 bases separating them. This CDR3 comprises 14 residues. The CDR3 loop is CASSGPELAYEQYF. The CDR3 nucleotides read TGTGCCAGCAGCGGGCCAGAGTTGGCCTACGAGCAGTACTTC. Together with reference TRBV7-9 and TRBJ2-7, the CDR3 gives the full variable domain: DTGVSQNPRHKITKRGQNVTFRCDPISEHNRLYWYRQTLGQGPEFLTYFQNEAQLEKSRLLSDRFSAERPKGSFSTLEIQRTEQGDSAMYLCASSGPELAYEQYFGPGTRLTVT.

The chain couples TRBV6-6 to TRBJ2-3, with a weak D call TRBD2 (6 bases). The CDR3 loop spans 19 amino acids. Germline V gene sequence: CDR1 MNHNY, CDR2 SVGAGI (reference sequence). Trimming removed 6 bases from V and 2 bases from J, with 27 bases in between. The chain's CDR3 is CASSLMGSGPERATDTQYF. DNA of the CDR3: TGTGCCAGCAGCTTGATGGGTAGCGGCCCCGAGAGGGCCACAGATACGCAGTATTTT.

The chain recombines TRBV20-1 with TRBJ2-2, with D perhaps assigned TRBD1 or TRBD2 (5 bases each). Deletions cut 3 bases from V and 0 bases from J, with 11 bases between. The CDR3 is 15 amino acids. Germline V gene data show CDR1 as DFQATT and CDR2 as SNEGSKA (reference sequence). The CDR3 here is CSARWGNANTGELFF. The CDR3 nucleotides are TGCAGTGCTAGGTGGGGGAACGCGAACACCGGGGAGCTGTTTTTT.

This clonotype was detected many times. The chain links TRBV12-3 or TRBV12-4 to TRBJ2-1, with TRBD1 matching 8 bases. V gave up 8 bases and J gave up 8 bases; unmatched junction bases: 8. This CDR3 region has 13 residues. The CDR3 nucleotides are TGTGCCAGCGGTGCTGGACAGGGCCATGAGCAGTTCTTC. As protein: CASGAGQGHEQFF.

The table lists this clonotype with many counts. The genes are TRBV6-5 and TRBJ2-3; 9 bases are a match to TRBD2. Germline V CDR1 and CDR2: MNHEY, SVGAGI. CDR3 length: 18 residues. The J segment lost 4 bases and the V segment lost 6 bases, leaving 17 bases of the junction unmatched. The CDR3, as DNA: TGTGCCAGCAGCCGATCGCTAGCGGGACAAGGGGCCGCAGATACGCAGTATTTT. Its protein is CASSRSLAGQGAADTQYF.

The chain couples TRBV5-1 to TRBJ1-2; no clear D gene. V was pared by 0 bases and J by 3 bases, with 6 bases between. This CDR3 is built from 13 residues. In germline, CDR1 is SGHRS, CDR2 YFSETQ. The CDR3 bases are TGCGCCAGCAGCTTGGGTTGGGACTATGGCTACACCTTC. The encoded protein is CASSLGWDYGYTF. The whole variable domain, remainder taken from reference TRBV5-1 and TRBJ1-2, is KAGVTQTPRYLIKTRGQQVTLSCSPISGHRSVSWYQQTPGQGLQFLFEYFSETQRNKGNFPGRFSGRQFSNSRSEMNVSTLELGDSALYLCASSLGWDYGYTFGSGTRLTVV.

This clonotype was counted many times. The gene calls are TRBV6-2 or TRBV6-3 and TRBJ2-1, with a possible D match to TRBD1 (6 bases). The CDR3 has 12 amino acids. Trimming took 4 bases from V and 10 from J, leaving 11 bases between them. The germline CDR1 and CDR2 sequences are MNHEY and SVGEGT. The CDR3 is CASSSTGGEQFF. In DNA, the CDR3 is TGTGCCAGCAGTTCGACAGGCGGGGAGCAGTTCTTC.

This clonotype turned up a few times. The chain links TRBV19 to TRBJ1-1; D not certain. V was pared by 1 base and J by 6 bases, with 9 bases between. CDR1 LNHDA and CDR2 SQIVND come from the germline V gene (reference sequence). The CDR3 spans 13 residues. CDR3 in DNA: TGTGCCAGTAGTATAGGAGGTACGGCTGAAGCTTTCTTT. As protein: CASSIGGTAEAFF.

The chain links TRBV5-1 to TRBJ2-5; maybe TRBD2 (6 bases). The V end was cut by 0 bases, the J end by 2 bases, with 8 bases between. This CDR3 is 14 amino acids long. Looked up from germline, CDR1 is SGHRS and CDR2 is YFSETQ. DNA for the CDR3: TGCGCCAGCAGCTTGGAAGCGGGTCAAGAGACCCAGTACTTC. The encoded protein is CASSLEAGQETQYF.

This clonotype turned up a few times. The rearrangement uses TRBV4-3 and TRBJ2-4; 7 positions agree with TRBD2. Germline V gives CDR1 LGHNA, CDR2 YSLEER. Unmatched junction bases numbered 9, after V lost 0 bases and J lost 7 bases. The CDR3 has 16 residues. CDR3 amino acids: CASSQDRPGGPNIQYF. The CDR3, as DNA: TGCGCCAGCAGCCAAGATCGCCCGGGAGGACCCAACATTCAGTACTTC.

This clonotype was counted between two and nine times. This chain uses TRBV7-9 with TRBJ2-1; D is undetermined. Trimming pared 5 bases from V and 9 bases from J, leaving 11 bases between. The V gene's germline CDR1 is SEHNR and CDR2 FQNEAQ (reference sequence). This CDR3 region has 12 residues. The CDR3 sequence is CASSQIAGEQFF. The CDR3 coding sequence is TGTGCCAGCAGCCAAATAGCCGGTGAGCAGTTCTTC.

This clonotype occurred a few times. J is TRBJ1-1 and V is TRBV3-1, with D possibly matching TRBD1 (6 bases). With 8 bases removed from V and 5 bases from J, the gap between germline ends came to 15 bases. Germline V gives CDR1 LGHDT, CDR2 YNNKEL (reference sequence). The CDR3 sequence is 13 residues long. Here the CDR3 reads CASSRIRGTEAFF. Written as DNA, the CDR3 is TGTGCCAGCTCCCGAATAAGGGGGACTGAAGCTTTCTTT.

This chain links TRBV5-6 with TRBJ2-4; no firm D call. CDR1 and CDR2 from the germline V gene are SGHDT and YYEEEE. Between the trimmed V and J ends, which lost 0 bases and 0 bases, there was a span of 7 bases. The CDR3 has 15 amino acids. CDR3: CASSLGHVAKNIQYF. CDR3 in DNA: TGTGCCAGCAGCTTGGGGCACGTAGCCAAAAACATTCAGTACTTC.

This clonotype qualifies as medium-sized. V is TRBV7-9 and J is TRBJ1-4; D uncertain. Looked up from germline, CDR1 is SEHNR and CDR2 is FQNEAQ (reference sequence). The V and J ends lost 6 bases and 5 bases respectively, with 7 bases between them. The CDR3 sequence is 12 residues long. The CDR3 DNA reads TGTGCCAGCAGTCGAAAGAATGAAAAACTGTTTTTT. Its protein product is CASSRKNEKLFF.

This clonotype was seen a handful of times. The V gene is TRBV24-1, the J gene TRBJ2-2, with 8 bases matching TRBD1. J gave up 3 bases and V 1 base, and 0 bases lay outside the gene matches. The CDR3 contains 15 residues. Per germline, CDR1 KGHDR and CDR2 SFDVKD. The chain's CDR3 is CATSDLQGDTGELFF. The CDR3 DNA follows: TGTGCCACCAGTGATTTACAGGGGGACACCGGGGAGCTGTTTTTT.

This clonotype was found many times. V usage is TRBV2 and J usage is TRBJ2-7; weak D call: TRBD1 (6 bases). Trimming removed 5 bases from V and 3 bases from J, with 8 bases in between. This CDR3 has 12 residues. Germline assignment: CDR1 SNHLY and CDR2 FYNNEI. The CDR3 bases are TGTGCCAGCAGTAGACAGGTCTACGAGCAGTACTTC. As protein: CASSRQVYEQYF.

This clonotype was seen a few times. The chain recombines TRBV13 with TRBJ2-3; weak D call: TRBD2 (6 bases). Trimming pared 5 bases from V and 2 bases from J, leaving 17 bases between. This CDR3 is built from 16 residues. Germline-derived CDR1 and CDR2 are PRHDT and FYEKMQ (reference sequence). The CDR3 protein is CASSDLSGSPTDTQYF. The CDR3 region has the DNA TGTGCCAGCAGCGACCTGAGCGGGTCGCCCACAGATACGCAGTATTTT.

This clonotype was picked up a small number of times. J is TRBJ1-1 and V is TRBV20-1; D gene ambiguous. Germline CDR1 reads DFQATT; CDR2 reads SNEGSKA (reference sequence). V dropped 2 bases and J dropped 7 bases, with 17 bases sitting between them. The CDR3 is 14 residues long. CDR3 DNA sequence: TGCAGTGCTAGACCGGGAACGAGAGACCGTGAAGCTTTCTTT. It codes for CSARPGTRDREAFF.

The chain carries TRBV7-9 and TRBJ1-4; TRBD1 aligns across 10 bases. Trimming at V came to 1 base and at J to 6 bases, leaving 8 bases not matched to a gene. The CDR3 has 17 amino acids. Germline CDR1 is SEHNR and CDR2 is FQNEAQ (reference sequence). The CDR3 DNA reads TGTGCCAGCAGCTTAGGCCGTCAGGGACAGGGGTATGAAAAACTGTTTTTT. This translates into CASSLGRQGQGYEKLFF. The whole variable domain, remainder taken from reference TRBV7-9 and TRBJ1-4, is DTGVSQNPRHKITKRGQNVTFRCDPISEHNRLYWYRQTLGQGPEFLTYFQNEAQLEKSRLLSDRFSAERPKGSFSTLEIQRTEQGDSAMYLCASSLGRQGQGYEKLFFGSGTQLSVL.

The table lists this clonotype with many counts. The V call is TRBV2, the J call TRBJ1-4, with no clear D. Trimming pared 0 bases from V and 3 bases from J, leaving 5 bases between. From germline, CDR1 is SNHLY and CDR2 FYNNEI. The CDR3 consists of 14 residues. The CDR3 region is CASSEAGSNEKLFF. As DNA, the CDR3 is TGTGCCAGCAGTGAAGCCGGATCTAATGAAAAACTGTTTTTT.

This clonotype was recorded a few times. This chain links TRBV4-3 with TRBJ1-1, with unresolved D. The CDR3 is 11 residues long. The germline V and J ends were trimmed by 3 bases and 6 bases, with 5 bases remaining between them. Germline V gives CDR1 LGHNA, CDR2 YSLEER. This CDR3 is CASSQDSEAFF. For the CDR3, the DNA is TGCGCCAGCAGCCAGGATTCTGAAGCTTTCTTT.

The genes are TRBV7-9 and TRBJ2-1; D is unresolved. The germline V gene has CDR1 SEHNR and CDR2 FQNEAQ (reference sequence). With 1 base removed from V and 12 bases from J, the gap between germline ends came to 10 bases. The CDR3 sequence is 12 residues long. The CDR3 bases are TGTGCCAGCAGCTTAGTGGCTGGTGGGCAGTTCTTC. It encodes CASSLVAGGQFF. Drawing the rest from reference TRBV7-9 and TRBJ2-1, the complete variable domain is DTGVSQNPRHKITKRGQNVTFRCDPISEHNRLYWYRQTLGQGPEFLTYFQNEAQLEKSRLLSDRFSAERPKGSFSTLEIQRTEQGDSAMYLCASSLVAGGQFFGPGTRLTVL.

This chain uses TRBV30 with TRBJ1-6, with D unresolved. The CDR3 extends over 15 amino acids. Germline V gene data show CDR1 as GTSNPN and CDR2 as SVGIG (reference sequence). Trimming pared 2 bases from V and 9 bases from J, leaving 17 bases between. The CDR3 region is CAWSRQAWASSPLHF. CDR3 DNA: TGTGCCTGGAGTAGGCAGGCGTGGGCCTCTTCACCCCTCCACTTT.

The chain has TRBV5-1 and TRBJ2-7; TRBD2 is a possible D gene (7 bases). This CDR3 is 14 amino acids long. Deletions cut 4 bases from V and 7 bases from J, with 18 bases between. Germline V gene lookup returns CDR1 SGHRS and CDR2 YFSETQ. DNA for the CDR3: TGCGCCAGCAGCACCCCCGCGGGGGCGGAGGAGCAGTACTTC. Protein product: CASSTPAGAEEQYF.